A single sample gave rise to the 18 T cell receptor beta chains below, sequenced in a study of early T cells in non-severe SARS-CoV-2 infection. One entry per CDR3 protein results from TCRdb running MiXCR on the 5' RACE reads. This sample has tens of thousands of distinct CDR3 sequences, with about 4.3% found just once. Sequencing was done on a sample of whole blood. These receptors all come from an adult who was a healthcare worker with PCR-confirmed SARS-CoV-2 infection or an uninfected control (not recorded which).

This clonotype was counted many times. The rearrangement uses TRBV18 and TRBJ2-7, with 7 bases matching TRBD1. The V segment lost 5 bases and the J segment 0 bases; nucleotides outside the gene matches: 4. There are 14 residues in the CDR3. Germline loops: CDR1 KGHSH, CDR2 LQKENI. Here the CDR3 reads CASSEGQSSYEQYF. Written as DNA, the CDR3 is TGTGCCAGCTCAGAGGGACAGAGCTCCTACGAGCAGTACTTC. Based on the CDR3 plus reference TRBV18 and TRBJ2-7, the full variable domain is NAGVMQNPRHLVRRRGQEARLRCSPMKGHSHVYWYRQLPEEGLKFMVYLQKENIIDESGMPKERFSAEFPKEGPSILRIQQVVRGDSAAYFCASSEGQSSYEQYFGPGTRLTVT.

In this sample, this clonotype turned up many times. Sequence at one end of the junction differs from germline and may be a read error. The CDR3 protein is CASSLKHRVNTEVFF. The CDR3 bases are TGTGCCAGCAGCTTAAAACACAGGGTGAACACTGAAGTTTTCTTT. This chain connects TRBV7-9 to TRBJ1-1; D is perhaps TRBD1 (6 bases). Germline assignment: CDR1 SEHNR and CDR2 FQNEAQ (reference sequence). The CDR3 runs 15 residues.

The sample holds a few counts of this clonotype. This chain uses TRBV6-6 with TRBJ1-4; D call uncertain. This CDR3 is 13 amino acids long. Germline V gene data show CDR1 as MNHNY and CDR2 as SVGAGI (reference sequence). V dropped 8 bases and J dropped 5 bases, with 12 bases sitting between them. The CDR3 loop is CASGFERNEKLFF. The DNA of the CDR3 is TGTGCCAGCGGATTCGAGAGAAATGAAAAACTGTTTTTT.

V and J are TRBV6-5 and TRBJ2-1; 13 bases match TRBD2. The CDR3 consists of 17 residues. The J segment lost 12 bases and the V segment lost 2 bases, leaving 13 bases of the junction unmatched. The germline CDR1 and CDR2 sequences are MNHEY and SVGAGI. The CDR3 bases are TGTGCCAGCAGTTACGGGGAGGGACTAGCGGGGCAAGGAGTGCAGTTCTTC. It is translated as CASSYGEGLAGQGVQFF.

With regard to this clonotype: One end of the junction is discordant with germline, which a read error may explain. The rearrangement joins TRBV24-1 to TRBJ2-3; D is undetermined. Germline V CDR1 and CDR2: KGHDR, SFDVKD. The CDR3 sequence is 16 residues long. The CDR3 loop is CSTSDPALAGTDTQYF. CDR3 sequence (DNA): TGTTCCACCAGTGACCCGGCCCTTGCAGGCACAGATACGCAGTATTTT.

This clonotype was seen ten or more times. This CDR3 is CASRETGYQPQHF. DNA of the CDR3: TGTGCCAGCCGCGAGACAGGGTATCAGCCCCAGCATTTT. The chain employs TRBV7-8 and TRBJ1-5, with 7 bases aligning to TRBD1. Germline trimming cut 8 bases from V and 5 bases from J; bases unmatched to any gene: 6. Germline-derived CDR1 and CDR2 are SGHVS and FQNEAQ. This CDR3 has 13 residues.

By share, this clonotype ranks as medium-sized. This sequence joins TRBV6-6 and TRBJ1-4; D may be TRBD1 (5 bases). The CDR3 contains 15 residues. Trimming took off 2 bases at V and 5 bases at J, with 12 bases between the two ends. CDR1 MNHNY and CDR2 SVGAGI come from the germline V gene (reference sequence). The CDR3 loop is CASSYERGGNEKLFF. Here the CDR3 DNA reads TGTGCCAGCAGTTACGAGAGGGGTGGGAATGAAAAACTGTTTTTT.

The rearrangement uses TRBV6-2 or TRBV6-3 and TRBJ1-2; no clear D. The ends were cut back, 10 bases at V and 2 bases at J, with 14 bases in the middle. The CDR3 loop spans 13 amino acids. Germline-derived CDR1 and CDR2 are MNHEY and SVGEGT. CDR3 region: CAIRTGPNYGYTF. The CDR3 DNA reads as TGTGCCATCCGGACCGGACCGAACTATGGCTACACCTTC.

There are a few counts of this clonotype. The chain employs TRBV7-3 and TRBJ2-3; 9 positions match TRBD2. Germline loops: CDR1 SGHTA, CDR2 FQGTGA. The CDR3 length is 16 residues. V dropped 5 bases and J dropped 0; count of bases not matched to a gene: 6. This CDR3 is CASSPRTSESTDTQYF. CDR3 nucleotides: TGTGCCAGCAGCCCCCGGACTAGCGAAAGCACAGATACGCAGTATTTT.

The chain uses TRBV7-2 and TRBJ1-1, with D hard to call. Between the trimmed V and J ends, which lost 1 base and 1 base, there was a span of 7 bases. Germline CDR1 and CDR2: SGHTA and FQGNSA. CDR3 size: 14 residues. The CDR3: CASSLGPENTEAFF. The CDR3 coding sequence is TGTGCCAGCAGCTTAGGGCCAGAGAACACTGAAGCTTTCTTT.

This clonotype was detected many times. The chain combines TRBV19 with TRBJ1-5; D is possibly TRBD1 (5 bases). CDR1 LNHDA and CDR2 SQIVND come from the germline V gene (reference sequence). The CDR3 runs 15 residues. The V gene lost 3 bases and the J gene lost 2 bases, with 11 bases spanning the gap. The CDR3 loop reads CASSIQGIRNQPQHF. In nucleotides, the CDR3 is TGTGCCAGTAGTATTCAGGGTATCCGCAATCAGCCCCAGCATTTT.

The chain is built from TRBV10-1 and TRBJ2-5; 7 nucleotides align to TRBD2. The J segment lost 2 bases and the V segment lost 0 bases, leaving 9 bases of the junction unmatched. Germline-derived CDR1 and CDR2 are WNHNN and SYGVQD (reference sequence). There are 17 residues in the CDR3. The CDR3 DNA sequence: TGCGCCAGCAGTGAGTCGAAACTCCTAGCGGAACAAGAGACCCAGTACTTC. Protein: CASSESKLLAEQETQYF.

This clonotype has a handful of counts. The chain joins TRBV19 to TRBJ2-1; D uncertain. Germline loops: CDR1 LNHDA, CDR2 SQIVND (reference sequence). Trimming stripped 4 bases from V and 4 bases from J, with 14 bases between. The CDR3 runs to 15 residues. The CDR3 sequence is CASSTDGRPYNEQFF. CDR3 DNA sequence: TGTGCCAGTAGTACCGACGGCAGGCCTTACAATGAGCAGTTCTTC.

The chain is built from TRBV18 and TRBJ1-1; tentative D call: TRBD1 (6 bases). V was cut by 3 bases and J by 1 base, with 9 bases left in between. The CDR3 loop spans 14 amino acids. Looked up from germline, CDR1 is KGHSH and CDR2 is LQKENI. The CDR3 loop is CASSPWTENTEAFF. CDR3 DNA sequence: TGTGCCAGCTCACCTTGGACAGAGAACACTGAAGCTTTCTTT.

This clonotype was seen only a few times. The rearrangement uses TRBV3-1 and TRBJ2-3; the match to TRBD2 covers 8 bases. V shed 0 bases, J shed 4 bases, and the junction held 6 bases outside the gene matches. Germline values: CDR1 LGHDT, CDR2 YNNKEL (reference sequence). The CDR3 has 16 residues. CDR3 protein: CASSQEGSGGPDTQYF. CDR3 nucleotides: TGTGCCAGCAGCCAAGAGGGCAGCGGGGGCCCAGATACGCAGTATTTT.

This clonotype was detected only a few times. V usage is TRBV6-5 and J usage is TRBJ2-5; D unresolved. Trimming removed 0 bases at V and 2 bases at J, with 13 bases between. The germline gives CDR1 MNHEY, CDR2 SVGAGI. The CDR3 length is 16 residues. CDR3 region: CASSYSSGLRQETQYF. CDR3 coding DNA: TGTGCCAGCAGTTACTCGAGTGGTCTTAGACAAGAGACCCAGTACTTC.

This clonotype has more than one count but fewer than ten. The chain carries TRBV2 and TRBJ1-4, with TRBD1 as a possible D gene (5 bases). The CDR3 is 15 amino acids. V lost 6 bases, J lost 0 bases, and 11 bases lay in between. Germline CDR1 reads SNHLY; CDR2 reads FYNNEI. For the CDR3, the DNA is TGTGCCAGCAGAGGGGATCCTGCAACTAATGAAAAACTGTTTTTT. It encodes CASRGDPATNEKLFF.

This clonotype was picked up a small number of times. V usage is TRBV12-3 or TRBV12-4 and J usage is TRBJ2-7; a weak D match, TRBD1 (5 bases). The CDR3 is made up of 15 amino acids. Trimming left V 5 bases short and J 5 bases short, with 19 bases between. CDR3 in DNA: TGTGCCAGCAGTCTCCGGCCCAGGGAACACCACGAGCAGTACTTC. Its protein product is CASSLRPREHHEQYF.